The clone carrying this T cell receptor (beta chain) was seen ten or more times. The sample comes from a study of T cell repertoires in cytomegalovirus infection. TCRdb recomputed calls from the reads with MiXCR, one row per CDR3 protein. This table holds fewer than 200,000 distinct CDR3 sequences, over 13% found once. V was pared by 4 bases and J by 1 base, with 7 bases between. The CDR3 has 13 amino acids. From germline, CDR1 is SGHTA and CDR2 FQGNSA. Material: PBMCs. The chain employs TRBV7-2 and TRBJ1-2; D gene uncertain. This TCR derives from a human donor in good health (CMV status not recorded). Some clones in this sample may be carry-over from other donors' samples. CDR3 coding DNA: TGTGCCAGCAGCTCGCCCGTTAACTATGGCTACACCTTC. This codes for CASSSPVNYGYTF.